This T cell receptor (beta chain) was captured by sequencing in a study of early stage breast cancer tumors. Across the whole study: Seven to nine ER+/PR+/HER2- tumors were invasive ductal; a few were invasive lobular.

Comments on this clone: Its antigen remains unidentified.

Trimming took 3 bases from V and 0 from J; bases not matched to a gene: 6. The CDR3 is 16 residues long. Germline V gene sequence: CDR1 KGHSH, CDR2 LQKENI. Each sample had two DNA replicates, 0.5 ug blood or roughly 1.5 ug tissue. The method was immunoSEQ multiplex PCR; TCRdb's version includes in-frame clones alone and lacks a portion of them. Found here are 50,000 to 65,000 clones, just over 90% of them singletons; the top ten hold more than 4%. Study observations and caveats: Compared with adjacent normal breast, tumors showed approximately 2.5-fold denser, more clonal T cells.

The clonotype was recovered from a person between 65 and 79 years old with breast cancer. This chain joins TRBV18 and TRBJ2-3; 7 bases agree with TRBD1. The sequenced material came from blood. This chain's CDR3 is CASSPGTARSTDTQYF. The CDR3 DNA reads TGTGCCAGCTCACCGGGGACAGCGCGTAGCACAGATACGCAGTATTTT.